The source of this T cell receptor (beta chain) is a study of blood T cell repertoires in COVID-19. Produced via immunoSEQ multiplex PCR; TCRdb's table is partial and in-frame only. The sample yields about 380,000 clones, about 85% seen once. V gave up 0 bases and J gave up 12 bases, with 14 bases separating them. Germline V CDR1 and CDR2: LGHNA, YNFKEQ. The CDR3 consists of 14 residues. V gene TRBV4-2 combines with J gene TRBJ1-4; D unclear. The receptor was isolated from a young woman with acute or convalescent COVID-19. The sequenced sample was peripheral blood. The CDR3 bases are TGTGCCAGCAGCCAAGAGGCGGTTAATATAGAACTGTTTTTT. Translation gives CASSQEAVNIELFF.